These T cell receptor beta chains were read from a single sample in a study of human T cells and chemical hapten exposure. One entry per CDR3 protein, called by TCRdb with MiXCR from the RACE reads. The table has under 200,000 distinct CDR3 sequences, about a quarter seen once; the top ten hold approximately 2.3%. Sequences were derived from whole blood, sampled in connection with sensitization to the hapten diphenylcyclopropenone (DPC). The receptor source for this set is a woman in her late teens or twenties with alopecia areata. Some clones in this sample may be carry-over from other donors' samples. The CDR3 runs from the conserved cysteine through the conserved F or W. A D gene is named only where the DNA matches it firmly. Only part of the rows carry a size: once, few, many, or a class if the clone is expanded.

v_call,d_call,clone_size,j_call,cdr3_aa,cdr3_nt
TRBV4-2,TRBD1,NA,TRBJ2-1,CASSPDRENEQFF,TGTGCCAGCAGCCCGGACAGGGAAAATGAGCAGTTCTTC
TRBV12-3/TRBV12-4,TRBD2,few,TRBJ2-3,CASRLAGGPTDTQYF,TGTGCCAGCAGGCTAGCGGGAGGGCCAACAGATACGCAGTATTTT
TRBV20-1,NA,few,TRBJ1-6,CSARFQGTSPLHF,TGCAGTGCTAGGTTCCAGGGTACATCACCCCTCCACTTT
TRBV4-2,NA,many,TRBJ2-5,CASSVPGHRETQYF,TGTGCCAGCAGCGTACCGGGACACCGAGAGACCCAGTACTTC
TRBV20-1,TRBD1,NA,TRBJ2-4,CSVKDRGKNIQYF,TGCAGTGTCAAGGACAGGGGCAAAAACATTCAGTACTTC
TRBV6-2/TRBV6-3,TRBD1,few,TRBJ1-6,CASIKRGDRNSPLHF,TGTGCCAGCATCAAGAGGGGGGACAGAAATTCACCCCTCCACTTT
TRBV12-2,NA,few,TRBJ2-7,CASRLGAHGTTDRPSSYEQYF,TGTGCAAGTCGCTTAGGGGCCCACGGTACCACAGACAGGCCGAGCTCCTACGAGCAGTACTTC
TRBV20-1,NA,NA,TRBJ2-3,CSARDRDFFADTQYF,TGCAGTGCTAGAGATAGGGATTTTTTCGCAGATACGCAGTATTTT
TRBV20-1,TRBD1,NA,TRBJ1-5,CSARTGAPNQPQHF,TGCAGTGCTAGAACAGGGGCTCCAAATCAGCCCCAGCATTTT
TRBV4-1,NA,few,TRBJ1-5,CASSPAFGQPQHF,TGCGCCAGCAGCCCGGCCTTTGGTCAGCCCCAGCATTTT
TRBV18,TRBD2,NA,TRBJ2-1,CASSSTGGTYNEQFF,TGTGCCAGCTCCTCGACGGGAGGTACCTACAATGAGCAGTTCTTC
TRBV7-2,NA,NA,TRBJ1-5,CASSLELAGQPQHF,TGTGCCAGCAGCTTAGAGCTGGCGGGCCAGCCCCAGCATTTT
TRBV20-1,TRBD2,few,TRBJ2-7,CSATAGGDFEQYF,TGCAGTGCCACAGCGGGAGGGGATTTCGAGCAGTACTTC
TRBV6-5,NA,few,TRBJ1-1,CASFARGMNTEAFF,TGTGCCAGCTTTGCAAGGGGTATGAACACTGAAGCTTTCTTT
TRBV12-3/TRBV12-4,TRBD2,NA,TRBJ2-1,CASSWASGGDEQFF,TGTGCCAGCAGTTGGGCTAGCGGGGGCGACGAGCAGTTCTTC
TRBV13,NA,NA,TRBJ2-7,CASSSGPSSYEQYF,TGTGCCAGCAGCTCGGGCCCAAGCTCCTACGAGCAGTACTTC
TRBV7-2,NA,few,TRBJ2-1,CASSLSQTQRGWQFF,TGTGCCAGCAGCTTAAGCCAGACCCAAAGGGGATGGCAGTTCTTC
TRBV6-5,NA,NA,TRBJ1-2,CASSGSYGYTF,TGTGCCAGCTCAGGGAGCTATGGCTACACCTTC
TRBV2,NA,few,TRBJ2-2,CASSERVHTGELFF,TGTGCCAGCAGTGAGAGGGTTCACACCGGGGAGCTGTTTTTT
TRBV3-1,NA,NA,TRBJ1-5,CASSPARGINQPQHF,TGTGCCAGCAGTCCTGCCCGGGGTATAAATCAGCCCCAGCATTTT
TRBV5-1,NA,few,TRBJ1-1,CASSLVISTEAFF,TGCGCCAGCAGCTTGGTAATCAGCACTGAAGCTTTCTTT
TRBV4-1,NA,NA,TRBJ1-2,CASSNPTRADYGYTF,TGCGCCAGCAGCAACCCTACAAGGGCGGACTATGGCTACACCTTC
TRBV12-3/TRBV12-4,TRBD2,NA,TRBJ2-2,CASIRLAGWAGELFF,TGTGCCAGCATACGGCTAGCGGGATGGGCCGGGGAGCTGTTTTTT
TRBV6-2/TRBV6-3,NA,NA,TRBJ1-1,CASSSIRSRGTTEAFF,TGTGCCAGCAGTTCGATACGTTCCAGAGGGACCACTGAAGCTTTCTTT
TRBV6-6,NA,NA,TRBJ1-1,CASSYLGGLNTEAFF,TGTGCCAGCAGTTACCTAGGCGGATTGAACACTGAAGCTTTCTTT
TRBV3-2,NA,NA,TRBJ1-5,CASSQPTGYSNQPQHF,TGTGCCAGCAGCCAACCGACAGGTTATAGCAATCAGCCCCAGCATTTT
TRBV30,NA,NA,TRBJ2-5,CAWKGGEETQYF,TGTGCCTGGAAGGGGGGGGAAGAGACCCAGTACTTC
TRBV7-9,TRBD1,NA,TRBJ2-3,CASGLPIIDRGPTDTQYF,TGTGCCAGCGGCTTACCGATCATCGACAGGGGGCCCACAGATACGCAGTATTTT
TRBV20-1,TRBD1,NA,TRBJ2-1,CSARDPGTDYNEQFF,TGCAGTGCTAGGGATCCCGGGACAGACTACAATGAGCAGTTCTTC
TRBV4-3,NA,NA,TRBJ2-5,CASSHSATAETQYF,TGCGCCAGCAGCCACAGCGCCACGGCGGAGACCCAGTACTTC
TRBV4-1,NA,NA,TRBJ1-4,CASSQDTEKLFF,TGCGCCAGCAGCCAAGATACTGAAAAACTGTTTTTT
TRBV28,NA,many,TRBJ1-5,CASSSVQPQHF,TGTGCCAGCAGTTCGGTCCAGCCCCAGCATTTT
TRBV7-2,NA,NA,TRBJ2-5,CANSLGYSGETQYF,TGTGCCAACAGCTTAGGCTATTCGGGTGAGACCCAGTACTTC
TRBV7-8,TRBD1,NA,TRBJ2-1,CASSLRGQVVYNEQFF,TGTGCCAGCAGCTTAAGAGGACAGGTTGTTTACAATGAGCAGTTCTTC
TRBV7-2,TRBD2,NA,TRBJ2-7,CASSPRAGFHEQYF,TGTGCCAGCAGCCCACGAGCGGGATTCCACGAGCAGTACTTC
TRBV19,NA,few,TRBJ2-1,CASTLTVSSYNEQFF,TGTGCCAGTACCCTCACAGTGAGCTCCTACAATGAGCAGTTCTTC